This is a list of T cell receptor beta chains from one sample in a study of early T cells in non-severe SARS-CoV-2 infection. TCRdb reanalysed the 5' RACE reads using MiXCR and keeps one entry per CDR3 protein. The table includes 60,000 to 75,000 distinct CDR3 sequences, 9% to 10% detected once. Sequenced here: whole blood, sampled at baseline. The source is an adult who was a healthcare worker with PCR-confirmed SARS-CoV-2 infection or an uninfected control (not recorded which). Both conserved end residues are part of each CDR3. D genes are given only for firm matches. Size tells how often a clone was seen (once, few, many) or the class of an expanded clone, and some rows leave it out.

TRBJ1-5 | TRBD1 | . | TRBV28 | CASSYRGRGPQHF | TGTGCCAGCAGCTACAGGGGGCGGGGGCCCCAGCATTTT
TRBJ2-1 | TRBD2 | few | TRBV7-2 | CASSLASSGRINEQFF | TGTGCCAGCAGCTTAGCTTCTAGCGGGAGGATCAATGAGCAGTTCTTC
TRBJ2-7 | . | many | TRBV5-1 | CASSQDASAYEQYF | TGCGCCAGCAGCCAAGATGCTAGCGCCTACGAGCAGTACTTC
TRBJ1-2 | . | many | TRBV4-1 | CASSQEVVIPGNGYTF | TGCGCCAGCAGCCAAGAAGTAGTAATCCCGGGAAATGGCTACACCTTC
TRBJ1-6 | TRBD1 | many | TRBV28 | CASSSGTGGSPLHF | TGTGCCAGCAGCTCCGGGACAGGGGGTTCACCCCTCCACTTT
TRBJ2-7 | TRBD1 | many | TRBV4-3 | CASSQERTGISYEQYF | TGCGCCAGCAGCCAAGAAAGGACAGGGATTTCCTACGAGCAGTACTTC
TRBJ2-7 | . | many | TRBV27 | CASSLFLGGNYEQYF | TGTGCCAGCAGTTTATTTTTGGGCGGGAACTACGAGCAGTACTTC
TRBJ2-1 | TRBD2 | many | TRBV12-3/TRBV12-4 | CASSFRGSSHEQFF | TGTGCCAGCAGTTTTCGCGGGAGTAGCCATGAGCAGTTCTTC
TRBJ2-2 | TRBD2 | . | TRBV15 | CATSSGREAGELFF | TGTGCCACTTCCTCCGGGCGGGAGGCCGGGGAGCTGTTTTTT
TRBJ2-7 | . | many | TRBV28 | CASSLSMGNEQYF | TGTGCCAGCAGTCTATCCATGGGGAACGAGCAGTACTTC
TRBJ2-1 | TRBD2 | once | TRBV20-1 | CSAREALAGLGEQFF | TGCAGTGCTAGAGAGGCCCTAGCGGGATTGGGTGAGCAGTTCTTC
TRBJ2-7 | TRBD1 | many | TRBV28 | CASSFVGQSYEQYF | TGTGCCAGCAGTTTTGTGGGACAGTCCTACGAGCAGTACTTC
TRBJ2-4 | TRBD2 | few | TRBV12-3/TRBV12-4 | CASSPGLAGARIQYF | TGTGCCAGCAGCCCCGGACTAGCGGGAGCGAGGATTCAGTACTTC
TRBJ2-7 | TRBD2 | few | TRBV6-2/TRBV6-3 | CATTQPWIAGGNEQYF | TGTGCCACCACACAACCCTGGATAGCGGGAGGTAACGAGCAGTACTTC
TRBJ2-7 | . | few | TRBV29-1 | CSAQGPGNYEQYF | TGCAGCGCCCAGGGCCCGGGGAATTACGAGCAGTACTTC
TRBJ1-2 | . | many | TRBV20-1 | CSSEEAGKTYGYTF | TGCAGTTCGGAGGAGGCAGGAAAGACCTATGGCTACACCTTC
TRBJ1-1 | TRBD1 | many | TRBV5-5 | CASSINPGQQMNTEAFF | TGTGCCAGCAGCATAAACCCGGGACAGCAGATGAACACTGAAGCTTTCTTT
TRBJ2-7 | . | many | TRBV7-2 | CASSLKPGPYEQYF | TGTGCCAGCAGCTTAAAGCCGGGGCCCTACGAGCAGTACTTC
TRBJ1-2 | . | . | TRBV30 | CAWTGAPQGGYTF | TGTGCCTGGACAGGGGCCCCCCAAGGAGGCTACACCTTC
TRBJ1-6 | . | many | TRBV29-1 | CSVRDGGNSPLHF | TGCAGCGTCCGGGACGGGGGTAATTCACCCCTCCACTTT
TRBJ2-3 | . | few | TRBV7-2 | CASSAGGETTQYF | TGTGCCAGCAGCGCGGGTGGTGAAACCACGCAGTATTTT
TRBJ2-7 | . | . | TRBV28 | CASSKDLGGYEQYF | TGTGCCAGCAGTAAGGACCTAGGGGGCTACGAGCAGTACTTC